This TCR beta chain was obtained from a study of CD8 T cells in ankylosing spondylitis. CDR3 length: 15 residues. Germline V gives CDR1 SEHNR, CDR2 FQNEAQ (reference sequence). Trimming removed 6 bases from V and 5 bases from J; junction bases left unmatched: 6. Quantitative molecular-barcoded 5'-RACE generated the TCR beta libraries. TCRdb fed the 5' RACE reads into MiXCR, producing one record per CDR3 protein. The data show approximately 300,000 distinct CDR3 sequences, approximately 8% seen once. Study conclusions and caveats: Reactive arthritis synovial fluid and blood were previously reported to contain some motif variants. As for the disease-linked clones, they showed a CD8+ phenotype and occurred at relatively low frequencies in peripheral blood. In ankylosing spondylitis patients, matched synovial fluid reportedly showed significant enrichment of disease-linked clones. It appeared that ankylosing spondylitis blood was characterized by a TCR beta motif of under ten highly homologous variants.

This clonotype showed up just a few times. The antigen remains unidentified. The source of this sequence is a male donor with ankylosing spondylitis. V and J are TRBV7-9 and TRBJ1-6; 8 bases fit TRBD1. Material: blood, either unsorted or a sorted T cell fraction (not recorded which). For the CDR3, the DNA is TGTGCCAGCAGTTGGACAGGGTTCGATAATTCACCCCTCCACTTT. Its protein is CASSWTGFDNSPLHF.